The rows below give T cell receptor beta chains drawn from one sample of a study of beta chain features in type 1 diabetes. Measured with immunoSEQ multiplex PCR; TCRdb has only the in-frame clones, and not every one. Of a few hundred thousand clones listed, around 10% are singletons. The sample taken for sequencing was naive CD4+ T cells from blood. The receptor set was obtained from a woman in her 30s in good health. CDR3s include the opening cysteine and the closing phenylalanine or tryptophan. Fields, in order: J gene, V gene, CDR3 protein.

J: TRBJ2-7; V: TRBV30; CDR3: CAWTDIYEQYF
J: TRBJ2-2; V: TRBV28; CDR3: CASSLGGERTGELFF
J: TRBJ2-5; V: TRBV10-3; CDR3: CAIGPSQETQYF
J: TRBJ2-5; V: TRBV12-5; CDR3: CASGLVLGTGARQGTQYF
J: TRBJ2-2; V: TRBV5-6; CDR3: CASSLVHPNTGELFF
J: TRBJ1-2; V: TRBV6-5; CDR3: CASSRDRATNYGYTF
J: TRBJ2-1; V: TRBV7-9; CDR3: CASSSRTGGVEQFF
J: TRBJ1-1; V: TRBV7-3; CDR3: CASSPGHQNTEAFF
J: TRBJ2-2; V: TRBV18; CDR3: CASSPGLRVTNTGELFF
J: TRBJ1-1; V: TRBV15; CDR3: CATSRDRGRFEAFF
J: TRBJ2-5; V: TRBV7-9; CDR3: CASSSPGLPKETQYF
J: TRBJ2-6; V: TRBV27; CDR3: CARPTIPAGTGVSSGANVLTF
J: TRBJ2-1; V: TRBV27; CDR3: CASSLHDSYLRQFF
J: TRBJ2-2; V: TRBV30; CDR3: CAWSVGASGYGELFF
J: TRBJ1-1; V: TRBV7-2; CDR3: CASSLTGWNTEAFF
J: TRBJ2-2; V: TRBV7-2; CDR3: CASSLTSGTGELFF
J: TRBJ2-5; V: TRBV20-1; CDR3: CSANRVETQYF
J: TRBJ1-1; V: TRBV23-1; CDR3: CASNQGGVPRMNTEAFF
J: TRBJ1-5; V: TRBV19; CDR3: CASSGQGIGNQPQHF
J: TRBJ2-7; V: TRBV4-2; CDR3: CASSQDQVGRGYEQYF
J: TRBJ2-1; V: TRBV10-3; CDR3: CATLAGGSYNEQFF
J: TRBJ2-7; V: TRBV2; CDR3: CASRPGTGTYEQYF
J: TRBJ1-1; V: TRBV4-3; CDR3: CASSQDMEFGGAFF
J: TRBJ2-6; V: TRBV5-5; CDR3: CASSSSFGTGANVLTF
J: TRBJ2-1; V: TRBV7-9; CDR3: CASSLRTSDYNEQFF
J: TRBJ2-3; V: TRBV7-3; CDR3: CASSLNFPDTQYF
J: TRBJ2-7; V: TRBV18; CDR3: CASSLGLAGGSYEQYF
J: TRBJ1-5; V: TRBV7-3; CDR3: CADRDRAHQPQHF
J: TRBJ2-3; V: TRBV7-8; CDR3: CASRERTSGSDTQYF
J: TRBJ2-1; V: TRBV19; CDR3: CASSVSGSYNEQFF